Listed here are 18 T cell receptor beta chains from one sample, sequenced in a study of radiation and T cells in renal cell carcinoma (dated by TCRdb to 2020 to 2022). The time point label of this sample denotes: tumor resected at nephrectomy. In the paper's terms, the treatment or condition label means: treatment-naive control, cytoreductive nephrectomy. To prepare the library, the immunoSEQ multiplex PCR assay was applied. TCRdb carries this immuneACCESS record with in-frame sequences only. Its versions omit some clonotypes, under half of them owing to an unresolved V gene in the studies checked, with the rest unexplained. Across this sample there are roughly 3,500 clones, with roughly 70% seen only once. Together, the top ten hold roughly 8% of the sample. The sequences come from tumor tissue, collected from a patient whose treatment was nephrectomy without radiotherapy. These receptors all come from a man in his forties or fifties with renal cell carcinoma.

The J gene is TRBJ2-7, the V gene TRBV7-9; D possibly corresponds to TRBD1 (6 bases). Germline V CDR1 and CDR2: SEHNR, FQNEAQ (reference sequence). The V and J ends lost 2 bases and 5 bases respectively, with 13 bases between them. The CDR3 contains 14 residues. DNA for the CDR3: TGTGCCAGCAGCTTATCTATACAGGGAGACGAGCAGTACTTC. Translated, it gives CASSLSIQGDEQYF.

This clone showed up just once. The CDR3 DNA reads as TGCGCCAGCAGCACCGACAGGGCCCAGGGGGGGGCCAACGTCCTGACTTTC. It encodes CASSTDRAQGGANVLTF. The rearrangement links TRBV5-1 to TRBJ2-6; 7 bases are a match to TRBD1. Germline V CDR1 and CDR2: SGHRS, YFSETQ. Trimming took 4 bases from V and 4 from J; bases not matched to a gene: 11. The CDR3 has 17 residues. The full variable domain, with the rest looked up from reference TRBV5-1 and TRBJ2-6, is KAGVTQTPRYLIKTRGQQVTLSCSPISGHRSVSWYQQTPGQGLQFLFEYFSETQRNKGNFPGRFSGRQFSNSRSEMNVSTLELGDSALYLCASSTDRAQGGANVLTFGAGSRLTVL.

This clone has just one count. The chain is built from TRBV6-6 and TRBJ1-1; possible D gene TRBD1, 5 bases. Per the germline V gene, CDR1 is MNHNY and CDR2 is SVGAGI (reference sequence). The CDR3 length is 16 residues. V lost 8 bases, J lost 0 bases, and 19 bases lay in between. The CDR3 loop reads CASVQWGQELNTEAFF. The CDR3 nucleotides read TGTGCCAGCGTCCAGTGGGGCCAAGAGCTGAACACTGAAGCTTTCTTT.

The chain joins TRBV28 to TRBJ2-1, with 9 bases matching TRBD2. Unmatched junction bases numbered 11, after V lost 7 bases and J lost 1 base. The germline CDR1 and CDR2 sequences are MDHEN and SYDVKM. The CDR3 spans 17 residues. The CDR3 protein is CASISLTSGESYNEQFF. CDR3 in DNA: TGTGCCAGCATATCCCTGACTAGCGGAGAATCCTACAATGAGCAGTTCTTC. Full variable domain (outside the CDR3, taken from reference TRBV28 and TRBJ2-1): DVKVTQSSRYLVKRTGEKVFLECVQDMDHENMFWYRQDPGLGLRLIYFSYDVKMKEKGDIPEGYSVSREKKERFSLILESASTNQTSMYLCASISLTSGESYNEQFFGPGTRLTVL.

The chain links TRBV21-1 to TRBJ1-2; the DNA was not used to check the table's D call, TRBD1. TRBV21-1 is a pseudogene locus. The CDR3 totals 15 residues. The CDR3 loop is CASTGTGASNYGYTF. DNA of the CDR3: TGTGCCAGCACCGGGACAGGGGCCTCTAACTATGGCTACACCTTC.

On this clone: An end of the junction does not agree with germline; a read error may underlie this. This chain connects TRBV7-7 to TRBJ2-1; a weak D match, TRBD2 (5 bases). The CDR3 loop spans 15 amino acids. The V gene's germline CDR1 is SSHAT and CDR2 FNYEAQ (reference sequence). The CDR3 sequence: CASSSAPGSYNEQFF. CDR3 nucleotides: TGTGCTAGCAGCTCAGCCCCGGGGTCCTACAATGAGCAGTTCTTC.

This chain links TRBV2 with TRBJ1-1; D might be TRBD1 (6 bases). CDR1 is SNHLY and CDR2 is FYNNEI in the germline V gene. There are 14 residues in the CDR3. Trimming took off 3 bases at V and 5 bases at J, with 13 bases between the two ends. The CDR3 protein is CASSESLRGTEAFF. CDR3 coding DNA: TGTGCCAGCAGTGAGTCCCTGAGGGGGACTGAAGCTTTCTTT.

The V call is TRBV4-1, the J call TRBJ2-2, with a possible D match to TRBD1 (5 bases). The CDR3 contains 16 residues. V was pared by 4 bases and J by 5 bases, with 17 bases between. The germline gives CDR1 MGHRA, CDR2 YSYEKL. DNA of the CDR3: TGCGCCAGCAGCCTCTCCCCAGGGCGAGGTACCGGGGAGCTGTTTTTT. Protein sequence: CASSLSPGRGTGELFF.

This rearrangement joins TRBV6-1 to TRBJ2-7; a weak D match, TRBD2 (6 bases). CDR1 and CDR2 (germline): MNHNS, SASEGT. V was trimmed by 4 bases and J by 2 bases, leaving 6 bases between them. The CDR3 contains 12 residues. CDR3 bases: TGTGCCAGCAGTGGCGGGACCTACGAGCAGTACTTC. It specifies CASSGGTYEQYF.

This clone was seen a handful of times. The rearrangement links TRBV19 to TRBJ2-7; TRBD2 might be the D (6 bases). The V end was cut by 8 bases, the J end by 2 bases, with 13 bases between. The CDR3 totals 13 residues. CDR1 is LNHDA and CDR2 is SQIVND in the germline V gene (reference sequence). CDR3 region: CASGSGSTYEQYF. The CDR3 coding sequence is TGTGCCAGTGGTAGCGGTTCGACCTACGAGCAGTACTTC.

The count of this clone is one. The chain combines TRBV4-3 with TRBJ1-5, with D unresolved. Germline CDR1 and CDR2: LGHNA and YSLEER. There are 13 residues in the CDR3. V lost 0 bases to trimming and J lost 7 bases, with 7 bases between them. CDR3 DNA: TGCGCCAGCAGCCAAGATCAAGGCCAGCCCCAGCATTTT. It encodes CASSQDQGQPQHF.

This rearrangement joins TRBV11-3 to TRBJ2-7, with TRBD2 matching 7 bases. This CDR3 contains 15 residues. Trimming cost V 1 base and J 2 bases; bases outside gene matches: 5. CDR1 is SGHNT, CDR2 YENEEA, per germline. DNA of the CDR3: TGTGCCAGCAGCTTAGGGGGGAGGGGACCCTACGAGCAGTACTTC. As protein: CASSLGGRGPYEQYF. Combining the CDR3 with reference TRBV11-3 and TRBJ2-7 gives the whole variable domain EAGVVQSPRYKIIEKKQPVAFWCNPISGHNTLYWYLQNLGQGPELLIRYENEEAVDDSQLPKDRFSAERLKGVDSTLKIQPAELGDSAVYLCASSLGGRGPYEQYFGPGTRLTVT.

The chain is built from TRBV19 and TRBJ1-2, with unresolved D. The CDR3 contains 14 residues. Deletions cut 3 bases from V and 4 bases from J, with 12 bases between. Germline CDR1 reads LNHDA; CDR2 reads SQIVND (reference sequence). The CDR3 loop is CASSMKESSYGYTF. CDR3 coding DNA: TGTGCCAGTAGTATGAAGGAGTCGTCCTATGGCTACACCTTC.

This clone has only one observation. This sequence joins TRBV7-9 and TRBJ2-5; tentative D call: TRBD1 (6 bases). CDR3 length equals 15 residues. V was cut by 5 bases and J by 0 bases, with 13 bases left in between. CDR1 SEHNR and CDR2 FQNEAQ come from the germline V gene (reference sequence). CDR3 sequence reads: CASSPRQAYQETQYF. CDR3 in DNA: TGTGCCAGCAGCCCGCGACAGGCGTACCAAGAGACCCAGTACTTC.

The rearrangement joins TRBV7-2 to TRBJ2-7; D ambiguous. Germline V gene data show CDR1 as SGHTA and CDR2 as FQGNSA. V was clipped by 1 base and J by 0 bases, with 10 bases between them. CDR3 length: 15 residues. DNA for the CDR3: TGTGCCAGCAGCTTAGTGCCTACAAGCTCCTACGAGCAGTACTTC. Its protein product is CASSLVPTSSYEQYF.

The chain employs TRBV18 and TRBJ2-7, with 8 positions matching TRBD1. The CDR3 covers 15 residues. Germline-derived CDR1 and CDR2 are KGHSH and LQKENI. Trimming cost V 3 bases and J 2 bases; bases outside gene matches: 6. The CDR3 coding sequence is TGTGCCAGCTCACCGCTGGGACAGGTTCCCTACGAGCAGTACTTC. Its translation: CASSPLGQVPYEQYF.

CDR3 nucleotide sequence: TGTGCCAGCAGCGTAGCTGGACAGAGCTACGAGCAGTACTTC. Amino acid sequence: CASSVAGQSYEQYF. The genes are TRBV9 and TRBJ2-7, with a tentative D call TRBD1 (6 bases). The germline V and J ends were trimmed by 0 bases and 3 bases, with 10 bases remaining between them. Per germline, CDR1 SGDLS and CDR2 YYNGEE. This CDR3 region has 14 residues.

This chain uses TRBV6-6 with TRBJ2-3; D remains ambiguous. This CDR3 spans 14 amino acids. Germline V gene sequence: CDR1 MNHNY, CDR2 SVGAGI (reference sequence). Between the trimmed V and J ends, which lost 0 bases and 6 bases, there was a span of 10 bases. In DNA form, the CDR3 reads TGTGCCAGCAGTTACTCCCCTGGTTTCGATACGCAGTATTTT. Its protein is CASSYSPGFDTQYF.